What follows describes a single TCR beta chain. Which antigen it targets is not known. Base quality data are lacking; no much larger clone is found one base away. In Seattle, one collaborating source enrolled patients while the infection was active and tracked those patients longitudinally over the course of disease. Collaborating institutions collected whole blood in K2EDTA tubes following their own protocols. Collaborator samples were shipped for TCRbeta analysis as frozen whole blood, isolated PBMCs, or DNA extracted from either sample type. The CDR3 goes from the cysteine to the phenylalanine over 13 residues. The CDR3 DNA has 39 bases and is translated from base 1. For CDR1 and CDR2, the germline V gene (reference sequence) lists GTSNPN and SVGIG. The V end loses 2 bases and the J end loses 1 base, and a stretch of 8 bases separates them. TCRbeta CDR3 regions were amplified from genomic DNA by means of the immunoSEQ Assay, a bias-controlled multiplex PCR. As for how the authors treated the data: The number of nucleated cells in each sample was estimated from the amplification of reference gene primers within the assay. Sequence reads were collapsed and filtered to measure the absolute abundance of every unique TCRbeta CDR3 rearrangement. For each sample, productive Simpson clonality was calculated by taking the square root of Simpson's diversity index across productive rearrangements. This immuneACCESS table, as held by TCRdb, lists in-frame sequences with V and J called but not all clones. Of the missing ones, under half trace to an unresolved V gene in checked studies; the others have no known cause. The V and J calls and clone size are taken from that table; D and trimming were inferred from the DNA. This sample comprises roughly 280,000 clones, 85% to 90% of them detected only once. The ten largest clones capture 11% of the sample.

The data stem from a study of blood T cell repertoires in COVID-19 (dated by TCRdb to about 2020). At the level of the whole study: Samples from collaborators originated in the United States, Italy and Spain and spanned both the acute and convalescent phases of COVID-19. The sample metadata nearly always contained a de-identified subject ID, COVID-19 status, age in years and sex. Deeply sampled blood TCRbeta repertoires from subjects exposed to, actively infected with, or recovered from COVID-19 were included in the dataset. The material from the prospective study consisted of cDNA or gDNA derived from T cells, B-cell-depleted T cells, or PBMCs. Where HLA class I and class II types were available, the types were taken from metadata supplied by the sample provider, not from assay-based typing. The repertoires were made available in a free public database intended to serve as a resource for research on the immune response to SARS-CoV-2. Samples came from the ongoing ImmuneRACE study (first 160 participants) plus 1,254 subjects from 6 global collaborators. Overall study outcomes, separate from this receptor: The amount of clinical and demographic metadata varied by source and participant and was provided uncurated.

This TCR was recovered from a woman aged 30 to 39 with COVID-19, enrolled during active disease. Sequenced material: peripheral blood. The rearrangement combines TRBV30 with TRBJ2-5; the D gene identity is not certain. The CDR3 amino acid sequence is: CAWSWLSQETQYF. The DNA sequence is as follows: TGTGCCTGGAGTTGGCTCAGCCAAGAGACCCAGTACTTC.